The next 8 T cell receptor beta chains were all read from a single sample in a study of shared clonotypes between healthy human individuals. Here immunoSEQ multiplex PCR was the method, and the copy in TCRdb shows in-frame clones only, minus some. The table shows approximately 2.3 million clones, with 85% to 95% occurring only once. The specimen sequenced was naive CD4+ T cells from PBMCs. Regarding subset: CD45RA+ positively selected. These TCRs come from a man aged 18 to 30 in good health. Some clones in this sample may be carry-over from other donors' samples.

V is TRBV7-3 and J is TRBJ1-1, with D unresolved. V shed 5 bases and J shed 3 bases, with 13 bases lying between them. The germline gives CDR1 SGHTA, CDR2 FQGTGA. CDR3 length equals 14 residues. The CDR3 reads CASSLGIDHTEAFF. CDR3 coding DNA: TGTGCCAGCAGCCTAGGAATAGACCACACTGAAGCTTTCTTT.

The J gene is TRBJ1-1, the V gene TRBV5-6; D might be TRBD1 (5 bases). This CDR3 comprises 16 residues. Germline lookup yields CDR1 SGHDT and CDR2 YYEEEE. Trimming pared 4 bases from V and 2 bases from J, leaving 18 bases between. The CDR3 spells CASSPRFGGENTEAFF. The CDR3 DNA reads TGTGCCAGCAGCCCCAGGTTTGGGGGGGAAAACACTGAAGCTTTCTTT.

The rearrangement uses TRBV5-1 and TRBJ2-3; 7 positions agree with TRBD1. The CDR3 spans 16 residues. Germline V gene lookup returns CDR1 SGHRS and CDR2 YFSETQ. The trim removed 4 bases at V and 10 bases at J, leaving 18 bases unmatched. The CDR3 DNA follows: TGCGCCAGCAGCCTGGAAGGCCCCGGAGGAACAGGGGCGCAGTATTTT. It is translated as CASSLEGPGGTGAQYF. Full variable domain (remainder filled in from reference TRBV5-1 and TRBJ2-3): KAGVTQTPRYLIKTRGQQVTLSCSPISGHRSVSWYQQTPGQGLQFLFEYFSETQRNKGNFPGRFSGRQFSNSRSEMNVSTLELGDSALYLCASSLEGPGGTGAQYFGPGTRLTVL.

This chain joins TRBV7-9 and TRBJ1-1; the D gene is possibly TRBD1 (5 bases). V was cut by 7 bases and J by 5 bases, with 8 bases left in between. There are 11 residues in the CDR3. Looked up from germline, CDR1 is SEHNR and CDR2 is FQNEAQ (reference sequence). The CDR3 DNA reads TGTGCCAGCACCGGGGGGACTGAAGCTTTCTTT. The encoded protein is CASTGGTEAFF.

This clone was seen just once. V and J are TRBV6-1 and TRBJ1-3; D is unresolved. Germline V gives CDR1 MNHNS, CDR2 SASEGT. The CDR3 has 16 residues. Trimming cost V 1 base and J 0 bases, with 10 bases left between them. The CDR3 is CASSEVVDRSGNTIYF. The CDR3 coding sequence is TGTGCCAGCAGTGAAGTCGTAGACCGCTCTGGAAACACCATATATTTT.

A remark on this clone: The sample contains more than one DNA sequence encoding this CDR3. The rearrangement uses TRBV5-1 and TRBJ2-5, with TRBD1 matching over 8 bases. CDR3 length equals 15 residues. Trimming removed 4 bases from V and 3 bases from J; junction bases left unmatched: 8. CDR1 and CDR2 (germline): SGHRS, YFSETQ. CDR3 loop: CASSLPTGVKETQYF. The CDR3 region has the DNA TGCGCCAGCAGCCTACCGACAGGGGTCAAAGAGACCCAGTACTTC.

The chain combines TRBV30 with TRBJ2-5; 7 nucleotides agree with TRBD2. Germline-derived CDR1 and CDR2 are GTSNPN and SVGIG (reference sequence). With 2 bases clipped from V and 4 bases from J, the junction kept 10 bases outside the gene matches. The CDR3 is made up of 15 amino acids. CDR3 residues: CAWSTAGVRRETQYF. As DNA, the CDR3 is TGTGCCTGGAGTACGGCGGGAGTTCGTAGAGAGACCCAGTACTTC.

In this sample, this clone turned up once. The chain links TRBV7-2 to TRBJ1-1; D is ambiguous. V was pared by 3 bases and J by 5 bases, with 13 bases between. The CDR3 extends over 14 amino acids. Germline V gene sequence: CDR1 SGHTA, CDR2 FQGNSA. The CDR3 nucleotides are TGTGCCAGCAGCTTCCAACAGACAAGGACTGAAGCTTTCTTT. It yields the protein CASSFQQTRTEAFF.